The 17 T cell receptor beta chains presented below share a single source sample, sequenced in a study of blood T cells in healthy people across ages. Then a second PCR, running roughly 7 to 11 cycles, was carried out with a sample-barcoded 5' primer and a J-beta primer mix. TCRdb processed the 5' RACE reads anew with MiXCR; each CDR3 protein has one entry. Of about 1,500,000 distinct CDR3 sequences listed, roughly 28% are singletons. The sequenced material came from blood. The receptors shown here come from a woman aged 30 to 39 in good health.

This clonotype was seen once. A read error is possible here, since a much larger clone lies one base away. V usage is TRBV18 and J usage is TRBJ2-7; D is uncertain. The J call may be in error: the DNA end matches TRBJ2-5 better. Germline assignment: CDR1 KGHSH and CDR2 LQKENI. The CDR3 runs 13 residues. DNA of the CDR3: TGTGCCAGCCCACCAGTGGGTAGGGAGACCCAGTACTTC. This codes for CASPPVGRETQYF.

This clonotype was counted ten times or more. The V call is TRBV5-1, the J call TRBJ2-6; TRBD2 might be the D (6 bases). V was cut by 4 bases and J by 0 bases, with 17 bases left in between. The CDR3 covers 18 residues. Germline CDR1 reads SGHRS; CDR2 reads YFSETQ. CDR3 sequence: CASSDPGRTISGANVLTF. As DNA, the CDR3 is TGCGCCAGCAGCGACCCGGGACGGACTATCTCTGGGGCCAACGTCCTGACTTTC.

In this sample, this clonotype turned up many times. The chain recombines TRBV6-5 with TRBJ1-2; no reliable D call. This CDR3 spans 15 amino acids. The ends were cut back, 2 bases at V and 2 bases at J, with 12 bases in the middle. Germline V CDR1 and CDR2: MNHEY, SVGAGI. The CDR3 coding sequence is TGTGCCAGCAGTTACGCGGCGACAAGGAACTATGGCTACACCTTC. It specifies CASSYAATRNYGYTF.

Regarding this clonotype: A read error may account for a junction end that differs from germline. The V and J genes are TRBV7-6 and TRBJ2-3, with D maybe TRBD2 (6 bases). CDR1 and CDR2 from the germline V gene are SGHVS and FNYEAQ. This CDR3 spans 15 amino acids. The CDR3 sequence: CASSLVGAGRDTRYF. The CDR3 nucleotides read TGTGCCAGCAGCTTAGTAGGTGCGGGGCGGGATACGCGGTATTTT.

The chain has TRBV7-2 and TRBJ1-2, with a weak D call TRBD1 (6 bases). Germline loops: CDR1 SGHTA, CDR2 FQGNSA. CDR3 length equals 13 residues. V was clipped by 5 bases and J by 5 bases, with 12 bases between them. The chain's CDR3 is CASSTDRQYGYTF. In DNA form, the CDR3 reads TGTGCCAGCAGCACCGACAGGCAGTATGGCTACACCTTC.

This clonotype was counted between two and nine times. The V gene is TRBV4-1, the J gene TRBJ1-4; TRBD1 agrees at 8 bases. CDR1 MGHRA and CDR2 YSYEKL come from the germline V gene. The V and J ends lost 4 bases and 7 bases, in that order; junction bases with no gene match: 11. There are 16 residues in the CDR3. The CDR3: CASSPYGDRGTEKLFF. Here the CDR3 DNA reads TGCGCCAGCAGCCCTTATGGTGACAGGGGCACTGAAAAACTGTTTTTT.

This clonotype has only a few counts. This sequence joins TRBV7-9 and TRBJ1-6; 8 bases agree with TRBD1. Germline V gene sequence: CDR1 SEHNR, CDR2 FQNEAQ (reference sequence). This CDR3 comprises 15 residues. V lost 3 bases and J lost 9; bases outside the gene matches: 7. The chain's CDR3 is CASSFTGQVASPLHF. CDR3 nucleotides: TGTGCCAGCAGCTTTACGGGACAGGTGGCTTCACCCCTCCACTTT.

This clonotype was seen repeatedly, ten times or more. CDR3 sequence reads: CSVSAGQGSSGANVLTF. CDR3 DNA sequence: TGCAGCGTGTCAGCCGGACAGGGGTCCTCTGGGGCCAACGTCCTGACTTTC. J is TRBJ2-6 and V is TRBV29-1; 9 bases are a match to TRBD1. The V gene's germline CDR1 is SQVTM and CDR2 ANQGSEA. CDR3 size: 17 residues. V was pared by 6 bases and J by 0 bases, with 9 bases of the junction left unmatched.

Notes on this clonotype: The junction does not match germline at one end; this may be a read error. The chain carries TRBV7-2 and TRBJ2-1, with no clear D. Germline CDR1 and CDR2: SGHTA and FQGNSA. CDR3 length: 15 residues. The CDR3 DNA sequence: TGTGCCAGCAGCTTCAGCGCAGTAGTATACAATGGGCAGTTCTTC. This encodes CASSFSAVVYNGQFF.

The chain couples TRBV4-2 to TRBJ2-7, with D perhaps TRBD1 (5 bases). The CDR3 runs to 15 residues. Germline CDR1 reads LGHNA; CDR2 reads YNFKEQ. Trimming removed 3 bases from V and 5 bases from J, with 17 bases in between. The CDR3 region has the DNA TGTGCCAGCAGCCAGGAAGTACAGGAGTGCCACGAGCAGTACTTC. This codes for CASSQEVQECHEQYF.

This chain connects TRBV12-3 or TRBV12-4 to TRBJ2-4; 7 bases line up with TRBD1. CDR3 length: 13 amino acids. J lost 6 bases, V lost 7 bases, and 6 bases had no gene match. Here the CDR3 DNA reads TGTGCCAGCACCGAACAGGGGTTAAACATTCAGTACTTC. Translating it yields CASTEQGLNIQYF.

This clonotype has a count of ten or more. The V gene is TRBV29-1, the J gene TRBJ1-5; no firm D call. V lost 4 bases, J lost 1 base, and 5 bases lay in between. The germline CDR1 and CDR2 sequences are SQVTM and ANQGSEA. CDR3 length equals 12 residues. The CDR3 spells CSVASSNQPQHF. Here the CDR3 DNA reads TGCAGCGTTGCCAGCAGCAATCAGCCCCAGCATTTT.

This rearrangement joins TRBV27 to TRBJ1-2, with D hard to call. CDR1 MNHEY and CDR2 SMNVEV come from the germline V gene (reference sequence). This CDR3 spans 14 amino acids. V was cut by 3 bases and J by 7 bases, with 15 bases left in between. The CDR3: CASSLYPAISGYTF. In DNA, the CDR3 is TGTGCCAGCAGTTTGTACCCGGCGATTAGTGGCTACACCTTC.

The V gene is TRBV15, the J gene TRBJ2-3; D gene uncertain. The CDR3 runs 14 residues. The ends were cut back, 1 base at V and 8 bases at J, with 13 bases in the middle. CDR1 is LNHNV, CDR2 YYDKDF, per germline (reference sequence). The CDR3: CATSRASVLSTQYF. The CDR3 nucleotides read TGTGCCACCAGCAGAGCCTCGGTCCTCAGTACGCAGTATTTT.

This clonotype was observed a handful of times. The chain joins TRBV3-1 to TRBJ2-1; D is perhaps TRBD2 (5 bases). V lost 3 bases and J lost 6, with 12 bases in between. This CDR3 has 14 residues. The germline gives CDR1 LGHDT, CDR2 YNNKEL (reference sequence). Here the CDR3 reads CASSQEGLINEQFF. DNA of the CDR3: TGTGCCAGCAGCCAGGAAGGACTTATCAATGAGCAGTTCTTC.

This clonotype has just one count. The chain has TRBV12-3 or TRBV12-4 and TRBJ1-1, with D unclear. V lost 6 bases to trimming and J lost 5 bases, with 10 bases between them. This CDR3 is built from 12 residues. CDR3 in amino acids: CASRYVGTEAFF. The CDR3, as DNA: TGTGCCAGCAGATACGTGGGGACTGAAGCTTTCTTT.

V gene TRBV10-3 combines with J gene TRBJ2-5; D is ambiguous. V was pared by 11 bases and J by 4 bases, with 17 bases between. The CDR3 sequence is 13 residues long. Germline V gene lookup returns CDR1 ENHRY and CDR2 SYGVKD. The CDR3 is CAVSRTERETQYF. In nucleotides, the CDR3 is TGTGCCGTCTCCAGAACCGAGCGAGAGACCCAGTACTTC.